This TCR beta chain is from a study of blood T cell repertoires in COVID-19 (dated by TCRdb to about 2020). Regarding the research as a whole: Samples from collaborators originated in the United States, Italy and Spain and spanned both the acute and convalescent phases of COVID-19. The material from the prospective study consisted of cDNA or gDNA derived from T cells, B-cell-depleted T cells, or PBMCs. Subjects who had been exposed to COVID-19, were actively infected with it, or had recovered from it provided the deeply sampled blood TCRbeta repertoires that made up the dataset. A freely available public database, intended as a resource for researchers studying the immune response to SARS-CoV-2, is where the repertoires were released. The samples were drawn from two sources: the first 160 participants of the ongoing ImmuneRACE study, and 1,254 subjects contributed by 6 global collaborators. A de-identified subject ID, COVID-19 status, age in years and sex were almost always included in the sample metadata. HLA class I and class II types, where available, came from metadata supplied by the sample provider rather than from assay-based typing. What the study reported, not specific to this receptor: The amount of clinical and demographic metadata varied by source and participant and was provided uncurated.

At one collaborating source in Seattle, patients were enrolled during active infection and were followed longitudinally through the course of disease. Collaborating institutions collected whole blood in K2EDTA tubes following their own protocols. For TCRbeta analysis, collaborator samples were shipped as frozen whole blood, as isolated PBMCs, or as DNA extracted from either sample type. V has 0 bases trimmed and J has 8 bases trimmed; junction bases matching no gene number 5. Taken from cysteine to phenylalanine, the CDR3 has 15 residues. Only the CDR3 DNA is retained, 45 bases long and in frame from the first base. Per the germline V gene, SGHRS is the CDR1 and YFSETQ is the CDR2. About this clone: The target of this receptor is not known. There are no base qualities to consult, and no much larger clone falls within one base.

TCRbeta CDR3 regions were amplified from genomic DNA using the immunoSEQ Assay, a bias-controlled multiplex PCR. The original pipeline was this. Within the assay, amplification of reference gene primers was used to estimate how many nucleated cells each sample contained. Sequence reads were collapsed and filtered to measure the absolute abundance of every unique TCRbeta CDR3 rearrangement. For each sample, productive Simpson clonality was calculated as the square root of Simpson's diversity index across productive rearrangements. TCRdb took over this immuneACCESS table, retaining in-frame rearrangements with V and J assigned. Such tables are incomplete; in checked studies, under half of the missing clones stem from an unresolved V gene, and the remainder is unexplained. The V and J calls and clone size were taken over from that table, and D and trimming were inferred from the DNA. This sample is represented by around 160,000 clones; about 92% of them were singletons. The ten biggest clones cover just under 2% of the sample.

The TCR originated in a woman in her fifties or sixties with COVID-19, enrolled during active disease. Sequenced input: peripheral blood. Rearrangement joined TRBV5-1 to TRBJ1-4; 9 bases in between match TRBD1. The DNA is as follows: TGCGCCAGCAGCTTGGCGGGACAGGGAGGAGAAAAACTGTTTTTT. It specifies CASSLAGQGGEKLFF. Supplemented by the reference TRBV5-1 and TRBJ1-4 proteins around the CDR3, the complete variable domain is KAGVTQTPRYLIKTRGQQVTLSCSPISGHRSVSWYQQTPGQGLQFLFEYFSETQRNKGNFPGRFSGRQFSNSRSEMNVSTLELGDSALYLCASSLAGQGGEKLFFGSGTQLSVL.